Shown below are 15 T cell receptor beta chains from a single sample sequenced in a study of low-dose radiotherapy and immunotherapy resistance in tumors (dated by TCRdb to the early 2020s). The time point label here, explained by the study, means: after trial treatment. The treatment or condition label of this sample denotes: LDRT plus nivolumab, ipilimumab, low-dose cyclophosphamide and aspirin (RACIN trial). TCRdb lists the instrument as Illumina HiSeq 2500. Superscript III and a set of TRAV- and TRBV-specific primers were used to synthesize first-strand cDNA, so that both TCRalpha and TCRbeta chains were covered. A roughly 22-cycle PCR with Phusion amplified the TCRs, pairing a constant-region primer with the adapter that was attached to the V primers. The raw public reads went through TCRdb reprocessing: fastp at Q25, MiXCR clone calling, in-frame beta chains kept. Rows with a matching CDR3 protein are joined into one entry that keeps the most common DNA and genes. The sample table lists about 60,000 distinct CDR3 sequences, about 25% of them with a count of one. The ten top clones hold around 7% of the sample.

Source: PBMCs, taken after low-dose radiotherapy plus immunotherapy. The receptors originated from a male donor with prostate cancer.

This clonotype was counted many times. The chain uses TRBV9 and TRBJ2-7; 7 nucleotides agree with TRBD2. The ends lost 0 bases at V and 5 bases at J; junction bases unmatched: 5. The CDR3 has 14 amino acids. Germline V gives CDR1 SGDLS, CDR2 YYNGEE. CDR3 loop: CASSVEGRGDEQYF. The CDR3, as DNA: TGTGCCAGCAGCGTAGAGGGGAGGGGTGACGAGCAGTACTTC.

V gene TRBV6-5 combines with J gene TRBJ1-5; 10 bases are shared with TRBD1. The germline CDR1 and CDR2 sequences are MNHEY and SVGAGI. J lost 1 base, V lost 6 bases, and 12 bases had no gene match. This CDR3 has 18 residues. The CDR3 DNA sequence: TGTGCCAGCAGGCGGGACGGGACAGGGGAATTAAGCAATCAGCCCCAGCATTTT. Its protein is CASRRDGTGELSNQPQHF.

This clonotype has at least ten counts. The chain uses TRBV11-2 and TRBJ2-2; D is tentatively TRBD1 or TRBD2 (6 bases each). CDR1 and CDR2 (germline): SGHAT, FQNNGV. This CDR3 spans 16 amino acids. The V end lost 2 bases, the J end lost 3 bases, and 13 bases lay between the germline ends. Here the CDR3 DNA reads TGTGCCAGCAGCTTATTTTCGGGGGCTGACACCGGGGAGCTGTTTTTT. As protein: CASSLFSGADTGELFF.

In this sample, this clonotype turned up many times. V usage is TRBV28 and J usage is TRBJ1-2; unclear D gene. The CDR3 consists of 13 residues. Germline V CDR1 and CDR2: MDHEN, SYDVKM. The V end was cut by 1 base, the J end by 8 bases, with 11 bases between. This chain's CDR3 is CASSLSLIGGYTF. CDR3 in DNA: TGTGCCAGCAGTTTATCACTCATCGGAGGCTACACCTTC.

The sample holds many counts of this clonotype. The genes are TRBV6-2 or TRBV6-3 and TRBJ2-1; TRBD1 is a possible D gene (5 bases). The CDR3 contains 13 residues. V lost 4 bases, J lost 7 bases, and 11 bases lay in between. Germline CDR1 is MNHEY and CDR2 is SVGEGT. The chain's CDR3 is CASSWAGNNEQFF. The CDR3 coding sequence is TGTGCCAGCAGTTGGGCAGGGAATAATGAGCAGTTCTTC.

The chain joins TRBV6-2 or TRBV6-3 to TRBJ1-5; 10 nucleotides line up with TRBD1. Germline values: CDR1 MNHEY, CDR2 SVGEGT. The junction had 9 bases not matched to a gene; V was cut back by 6 bases and J by 7 bases. This CDR3 contains 15 residues. In DNA form, the CDR3 reads TGTGCCAGCAGCGCCGGTGGACAGGGGGTACAGCCCCAGCATTTT. Translated: CASSAGGQGVQPQHF.

A word on this clonotype: One base separates it from a far larger clone, so it is likely a read error. The conserved phenylalanine or tryptophan is not found at the CDR3 terminus, so this likely reflects a read error. The genes are TRBV13 and TRBJ1-5; 8 bases are shared with TRBD1. The V gene end was trimmed by 7 bases and the J gene end by 1 base; junction bases not matched to a gene: 9. CDR1 is PRHDT, CDR2 FYEKMQ, per germline (reference sequence). The CDR3 extends over 16 amino acids. The CDR3 protein is CASTRGQGRSNQPQHI. CDR3 nucleotides: TGTGCCAGCACGCGAGGACAGGGAAGAAGCAATCAGCCCCAGCATATT.

This clonotype occurred many times. The chain employs TRBV5-5 and TRBJ2-1, with D unresolved. The CDR3 extends over 12 amino acids. The germline V gene has CDR1 SGHKS and CDR2 YYEKEE (reference sequence). Trimming stripped 7 bases from V and 4 bases from J, with 9 bases between. CDR3 in DNA: TGTGCCAGCCACTCCAGGTACAATGAGCAGTTCTTC. Encoded protein: CASHSRYNEQFF.

As regards this clonotype: Only one base separates this from a far larger clonotype, so it likely reflects a read error. The chain combines TRBV30 with TRBJ1-1, with D hard to call. The V end was cut by 8 bases, the J end by 10 bases, with 20 bases between. The CDR3 extends over 12 amino acids. Germline CDR1 reads GTSNPN; CDR2 reads SVGIG (reference sequence). CDR3: CASRAQGYGAFF. The CDR3 coding sequence is TGTGCCAGCAGAGCACAAGGGTATGGAGCTTTCTTT.

This clonotype has at least ten counts. V gene TRBV4-2 combines with J gene TRBJ2-7, with 11 bases that match TRBD2. The CDR3 totals 17 residues. J gave up 4 bases and V 1 base, and 9 bases lay outside the gene matches. CDR1 is LGHNA and CDR2 is YNFKEQ in the germline V gene. The CDR3: CASSQVGTSGGGYEQYF. The CDR3 bases are TGTGCCAGCAGCCAAGTTGGTACTAGCGGGGGAGGTTACGAGCAGTACTTC.

Worth noting for this clonotype: This sequence is one base from a far larger clone and is likely a read error. V and J are TRBV6-2 or TRBV6-3 and TRBJ2-5; D is uncertain. This CDR3 comprises 12 residues. Germline CDR1 and CDR2: MNHEY and SVGEGT. CDR3 DNA: TGTGCCAGCCAAACCGCAAAAGAGAACCAGTACTTC. Amino acid sequence: CASQTAKENQYF.

This clonotype was seen at least ten times. The genes are TRBV9 and TRBJ2-7, with 7 bases fitting TRBD1. The CDR3 is 12 residues long. Unmatched junction bases numbered 0, after V lost 3 bases and J lost 3 bases. The germline gives CDR1 SGDLS, CDR2 YYNGEE. CDR3 amino acids: CASSGQGYEQYF. DNA for the CDR3: TGTGCCAGCAGCGGACAGGGCTACGAGCAGTACTTC.

This clonotype was seen many times. The chain's CDR3 is CSANREGNTEAFF. The CDR3 DNA reads TGCAGCGCGAATCGGGAGGGAAACACTGAAGCTTTCTTT. The V call is TRBV29-1, the J call TRBJ1-1; no clear D. V was cut by 7 bases and J by 2 bases, with 14 bases left in between. Germline-derived CDR1 and CDR2 are SQVTM and ANQGSEA. The CDR3 contains 13 residues.

This clonotype was counted at least ten times. This chain links TRBV27 with TRBJ2-2, with D possibly called TRBD1 or TRBD2 (5 bases each). This CDR3 spans 17 amino acids. CDR1 and CDR2 (germline): MNHEY, SMNVEV (reference sequence). Trimming left V 6 bases short and J 0 bases short, with 17 bases between. The CDR3 reads CASSRSPGQPNTGELFF. The CDR3 nucleotides read TGTGCCAGCAGCCGCTCCCCGGGGCAGCCGAACACCGGGGAGCTGTTTTTT.

The chain has TRBV6-8 and TRBJ1-2; D unclear. The CDR3 is 12 residues long. The germline gives CDR1 MNHGY, CDR2 SAAAGT. V was shortened by 0 bases and J by 8 bases, with 7 bases between the two germline ends. The CDR3 spells CASSYSIIGYTF. Written as DNA, the CDR3 is TGTGCCAGCAGTTACTCCATCATCGGCTACACCTTC.